This TCR beta chain came from a study of blood T cell repertoires in COVID-19 (dated by TCRdb to about 2020). With regard to the full study: Collaborator samples came from the United States, Italy and Spain and covered acute and convalescent phases of COVID-19. The prospective study material was composed of cDNA or gDNA derived from T cells, B-cell-depleted T cells, or PBMCs. Deeply sampled blood TCRbeta repertoires from subjects exposed to, actively infected with, or recovered from COVID-19 were included in the dataset. The repertoires were released in a freely available public database meant as a resource for research on the immune response to SARS-CoV-2. Samples were obtained from the ongoing ImmuneRACE study (first 160 participants) and from about 1,300 subjects provided by 6 global collaborators. The sample metadata nearly always contained a de-identified subject ID, COVID-19 status, age in years and sex. Where HLA class I and class II types were available, the types were taken from metadata supplied by the sample provider, not from assay-based typing.

The investigation overall reported the following: The quantity of clinical and demographic metadata differed by source and by participant and was supplied without curation.

Comment on this clone: There is no known antigen for this receptor. Base-call qualities are not available, and no considerably larger clone is one nucleotide away.

At the junction V is shortened by 4 bases and J by 3 bases; bases outside the gene matches: 4. The CDR3 has 15 amino acids, counting the end cysteine and phenylalanine. CDR3 DNA is the only sequence kept; it has 45 bases, read in frame from the first base. The CDR1 and CDR2 encoded by the germline V gene (reference sequence) are SEHNR and FQNEAQ. TCRbeta CDR3 regions were amplified from genomic DNA by means of the immunoSEQ Assay, a bias-controlled multiplex PCR. On the authors' methods: Nucleated cell counts per sample were estimated from amplification of reference gene primers within the assay. To quantify the absolute abundance of each unique TCRbeta CDR3 rearrangement, sequence reads were collapsed and filtered. For each sample, productive Simpson clonality was calculated by taking the square root of Simpson's diversity index across productive rearrangements. The table comes from immuneACCESS by way of TCRdb, which keeps in-frame sequences with V and J called. Part of the clones is missing from these tables; in studies checked, under half for an unresolved V gene and the rest for unknown reasons. Clone size and V and J calls were adopted from that table, with D and trimming inferred from the DNA. A total of about 64,000 clones appear in this sample, roughly 84% of them only once. Together, the top ten hold under 4% of the sample.

Collaborating institutions collected whole blood in K2EDTA tubes following their own protocols. For TCRbeta analysis, collaborator samples were shipped as frozen whole blood, as isolated PBMCs, or as DNA extracted from either sample type. This TCR came from an older man with acute or convalescent COVID-19. This sequence uses TRBV7-9 and TRBJ2-3, with 10 bases in between that match TRBD1. Sequences were obtained from peripheral blood. The base sequence is TGTGCCAGCAGCTGGACAGGGGGAGGGACAGATACGCAGTATTTT. It codes for CASSWTGGGTDTQYF.